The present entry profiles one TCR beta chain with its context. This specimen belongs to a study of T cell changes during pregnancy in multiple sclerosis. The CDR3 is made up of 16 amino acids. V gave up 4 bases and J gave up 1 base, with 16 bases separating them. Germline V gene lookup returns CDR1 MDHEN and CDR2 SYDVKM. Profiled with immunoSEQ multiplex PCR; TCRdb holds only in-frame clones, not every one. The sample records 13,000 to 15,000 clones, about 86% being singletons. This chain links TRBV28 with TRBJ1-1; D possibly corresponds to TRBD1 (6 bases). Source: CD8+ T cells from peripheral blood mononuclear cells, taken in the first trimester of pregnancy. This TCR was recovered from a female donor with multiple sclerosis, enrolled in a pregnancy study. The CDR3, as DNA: TGTGCCAGCAGTTCATACAGGGTCTCGAGGAACACTGAAGCTTTCTTT. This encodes CASSSYRVSRNTEAFF.